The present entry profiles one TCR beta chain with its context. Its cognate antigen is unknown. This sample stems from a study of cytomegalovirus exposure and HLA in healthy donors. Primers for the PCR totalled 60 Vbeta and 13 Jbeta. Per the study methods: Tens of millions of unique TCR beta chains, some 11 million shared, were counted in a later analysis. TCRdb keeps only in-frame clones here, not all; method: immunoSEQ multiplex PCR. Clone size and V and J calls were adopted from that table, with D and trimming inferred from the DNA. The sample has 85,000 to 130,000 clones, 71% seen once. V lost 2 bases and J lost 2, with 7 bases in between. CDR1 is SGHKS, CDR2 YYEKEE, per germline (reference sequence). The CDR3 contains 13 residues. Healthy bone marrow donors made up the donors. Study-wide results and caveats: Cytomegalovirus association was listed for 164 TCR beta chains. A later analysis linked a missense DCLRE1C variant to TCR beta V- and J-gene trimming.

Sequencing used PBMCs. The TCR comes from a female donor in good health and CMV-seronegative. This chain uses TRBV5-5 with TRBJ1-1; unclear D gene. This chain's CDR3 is CASSFNRNTEAFF. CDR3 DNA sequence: TGTGCCAGCAGCTTTAACAGAAACACTGAAGCTTTCTTT.